This TCR beta chain was captured in a study of shared clonotypes between healthy human individuals. As for the study in general: CD4 naive cells filled three plates per donor, CD4 memory three, CD8 naive two and CD8 memory one. Notes on the study in general: Four donors shared roughly 5% of their naive CD4 clonotypes. Generation probabilities of non-shared clonotypes were lower (relative to those shared by all four donors).

Source study methods: Because ImmunoSEQ provided only junction sequences with no quality scores, the filtering differed. Profiling relied on immunoSEQ multiplex PCR, and the TCRdb table lists in-frame clones only, not all of them. The V and J calls and clone size come from that table; D and trimming were worked out from the DNA. This sample has some 2.1 million clones, with 85% to 95% found just once. This CDR3 is 13 amino acids long. V lost 6 bases to trimming and J lost 9 bases, with 17 bases between them. Germline loops: CDR1 ENHRY, CDR2 SYGVKD. Comments on this clone: Its cognate antigen is unknown.

The sample consisted of naive CD4+ T cells sorted from blood. As to subset: CD45RA+ positively selected. This clonotype was obtained from a man aged 18 to 30 in good health. The V and J genes are TRBV10-3 and TRBJ1-2; no firm D call. CDR3 region: CAISPGEGVRYTF. CDR3 coding DNA: TGTGCCATCAGCCCCGGTGAGGGCGTGCGCTACACCTTC.